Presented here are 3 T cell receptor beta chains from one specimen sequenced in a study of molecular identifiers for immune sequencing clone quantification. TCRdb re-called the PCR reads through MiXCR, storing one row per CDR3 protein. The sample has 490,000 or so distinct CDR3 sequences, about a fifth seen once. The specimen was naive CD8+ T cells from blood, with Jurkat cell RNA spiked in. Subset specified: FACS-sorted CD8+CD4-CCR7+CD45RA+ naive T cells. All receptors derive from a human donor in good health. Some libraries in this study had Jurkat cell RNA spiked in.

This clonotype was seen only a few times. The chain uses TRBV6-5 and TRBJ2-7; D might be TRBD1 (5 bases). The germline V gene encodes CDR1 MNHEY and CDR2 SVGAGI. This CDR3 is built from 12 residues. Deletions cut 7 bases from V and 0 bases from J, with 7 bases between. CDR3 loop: CASKGVSYEQYF. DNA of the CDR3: TGTGCCAGCAAAGGGGTCTCCTACGAGCAGTACTTC.

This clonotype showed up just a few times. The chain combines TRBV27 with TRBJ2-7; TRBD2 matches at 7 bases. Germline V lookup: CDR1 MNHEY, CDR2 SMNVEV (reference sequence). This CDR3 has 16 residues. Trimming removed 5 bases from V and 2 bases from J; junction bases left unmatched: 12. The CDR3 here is CASSLLGVAGAYEQYF. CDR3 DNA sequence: TGTGCCAGCAGTCTCCTCGGGGTAGCGGGCGCCTACGAGCAGTACTTC.

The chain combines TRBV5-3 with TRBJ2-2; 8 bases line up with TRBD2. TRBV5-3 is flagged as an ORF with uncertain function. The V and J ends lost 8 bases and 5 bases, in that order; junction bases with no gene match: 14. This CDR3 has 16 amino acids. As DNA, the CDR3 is TGTGCCAGCAGCCACCCAGCGGGGGCATCGACCGGGGAGCTGTTTTTT. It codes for CASSHPAGASTGELFF.